This T cell receptor beta chain is from a study of Tregs in tolerant kidney transplant recipients. Concerning this clone itself: Antigen: not known.

This table comes from immunoSEQ multiplex PCR, and its TCRdb copy is limited to in-frame clones, with some not included. Its listing shows some 29,000 clones. Recipients received nonmyeloablative bone marrow transplants from related graft donors, with transient mixed chimerism. Unstimulated regulatory T cells (CD4+CD25+CD127-), CD4+CD25- non-regulatory cells, CD4 and CD8 cells were FACS-sorted from thawed PBMCs. General study points: In tolerant patients, donor-specific Tregs outgrew total Tregs, suggesting antigen-driven expansion. Biological reproducibility was not directly addressed in this study.

The sequences come from CD4+ T cells from blood (PBMCs), collected 24 months after the transplant. This clonotype was obtained from a human patient who received a combined kidney and bone marrow transplant. Some T cells may trace back to the graft donor.

The CDR3 bases that were read are TGCGCCAGCAGCTCCATGGCGGGAGGGCTTTACGAG. As protein: CASSSMAGGLYE. The whole CDR3 protein reads CASSSMAGGLYEQYF. The chain carries TRBV5-1 and TRBJ2-7; 9 bases are shared with TRBD2. The CDR3 end lies 3 residues beyond the end of the read and is filled in from the germline J gene. The CDR3 spans 15 residues. Germline CDR1 SGHRS, CDR2 YFSETQ. The trim removed 3 bases at V and 4 bases at J, leaving 8 bases unmatched.